The 15 T cell receptor beta chains in this list originate from one sample, sequenced in a study of blood T cells in healthy people across ages. A J-beta primer mix and a sample-barcoded 5' primer were used in a second PCR of roughly 6 to 12 cycles. TCRdb analysed the 5' RACE reads with MiXCR anew, one entry per CDR3 protein. Of hundreds of thousands of distinct CDR3 sequences in the sample, roughly 50% are singletons; the top ten hold around an eighth. Sequencing was performed on blood. The source of these receptors is a man younger than 45 in good health.

With regard to this clonotype: At one boundary the junction diverges from the germline segment, which might be a read error. In nucleotides, the CDR3 is TGTGCTAGCAGCTTAGCGGGACCCTCGGTCTTAGATACGCAGTATTTT. Encoded protein: CASSLAGPSVLDTQYF. V gene TRBV7-7 combines with J gene TRBJ2-3, with 8 bases lining up with TRBD2. Per germline, CDR1 SSHAT and CDR2 FNYEAQ (reference sequence). This CDR3 is 16 amino acids long.

This chain connects TRBV6-1 to TRBJ1-5; no clear D. Germline values: CDR1 MNHNS, CDR2 SASEGT. The CDR3 runs to 16 residues. V was shortened by 2 bases and J by 2 bases, with 13 bases between the two germline ends. CDR3 amino acids: CASSELGGSGNQPQHF. CDR3 nucleotides: TGTGCCAGCAGTGAACTAGGAGGTTCGGGCAATCAGCCCCAGCATTTT.

This clonotype was observed a handful of times. V and J are TRBV6-5 and TRBJ2-7, with 7 bases lining up with TRBD2. V gave up 4 bases and J gave up 2 bases; unmatched junction bases: 5. This CDR3 is built from 14 residues. In germline, CDR1 is MNHEY, CDR2 SVGAGI. CDR3 in DNA: TGTGCCAGCAGTTCCCTGGCGGGGGCCTACGAGCAGTACTTC. Protein sequence: CASSSLAGAYEQYF.

J is TRBJ2-3 and V is TRBV20-1; a possible D gene is TRBD2 (6 bases). V was cut by 5 bases and J by 2 bases, with 17 bases left in between. Looked up from germline, CDR1 is DFQATT and CDR2 is SNEGSKA (reference sequence). This CDR3 region has 15 residues. The CDR3 DNA is TGCAGTGCTTCCCGGGAGCAAACCTACACAGATACGCAGTATTTT. It is translated as CSASREQTYTDTQYF.

The chain recombines TRBV6-2 or TRBV6-3 with TRBJ2-1, with 7 bases fitting TRBD1. J was trimmed by 7 bases and V by 7 bases; bases with no gene match: 13. The V gene's germline CDR1 is MNHEY and CDR2 SVGEGT. The CDR3 sequence is 15 residues long. The CDR3 spells CASTTLTGTNNEQFF. The CDR3 coding sequence is TGTGCCAGCACCACATTGACAGGGACGAATAATGAGCAGTTCTTC.

The CDR3 region is CASSYGRQGIIQPQHF. As DNA, the CDR3 is TGTGCCAGCAGTTATGGGAGACAGGGCATTATCCAGCCCCAGCATTTT. The rearrangement uses TRBV6-2 or TRBV6-3 and TRBJ1-5, with TRBD1 matching 7 bases. The J segment lost 7 bases and the V segment lost 3 bases, leaving 12 bases of the junction unmatched. This CDR3 is 16 amino acids long. The V gene's germline CDR1 is MNHEY and CDR2 SVGEGT.

This clonotype was seen a few times. DNA of the CDR3: TGTGCCAGCAGCCCTCCGGGACAGGGACGTTACGAGCAGTACTTC. This translates into CASSPPGQGRYEQYF. The genes are TRBV7-9 and TRBJ2-7; 9 bases map to TRBD1. CDR3 length equals 15 residues. After removal of 5 bases from V and 4 bases from J, the junction contained 9 bases not matched to a gene. Germline V gene sequence: CDR1 SEHNR, CDR2 FQNEAQ (reference sequence).

In this sample, this clonotype turned up once. This chain joins TRBV6-2 or TRBV6-3 and TRBJ1-3; possibly TRBD1 for D (5 bases). This CDR3 is built from 15 residues. V was clipped by 2 bases and J by 0 bases, with 8 bases between them. Germline V lookup: CDR1 MNHEY, CDR2 SVGEGT. The CDR3 region is CASSYLDNSGNTIYF. CDR3 sequence (DNA): TGTGCCAGCAGTTACCTGGACAACTCTGGAAACACCATATATTTT.

The chain uses TRBV6-5 and TRBJ1-5; D is possibly TRBD1 (5 bases). Germline values: CDR1 MNHEY, CDR2 SVGAGI. The CDR3 is made up of 13 amino acids. The germline V and J ends were trimmed by 5 bases and 9 bases, with 14 bases remaining between them. The CDR3: CASSDRSLGPQHF. CDR3 sequence (DNA): TGTGCCAGCAGTGACAGATCGTTAGGGCCCCAGCATTTT.

This clonotype was detected many times. The chain couples TRBV29-1 to TRBJ2-7; 9 nucleotides match TRBD1. The CDR3 contains 15 residues. V gave up 1 base and J gave up 5 bases; unmatched junction bases: 9. CDR1 and CDR2 (germline): SQVTM, ANQGSEA. The CDR3 here is CSVEVRGQGYDEQYF. DNA of the CDR3: TGCAGCGTTGAAGTTCGAGGACAGGGGTACGACGAGCAGTACTTC.

The V and J genes are TRBV5-1 and TRBJ2-4, with D perhaps matching TRBD2 (6 bases). The DNA end lines up better with TRBJ2-7; the J call may be wrong. The CDR3 length is 14 residues. Germline lookup yields CDR1 SGHRS and CDR2 YFSETQ. The CDR3: CASSFRGKDNEQYF. In DNA form, the CDR3 reads TGCGCCAGCAGCTTCCGGGGGAAGGACAACGAGCAGTACTTC.

The chain couples TRBV5-1 to TRBJ2-2; D uncertain. Germline CDR1 reads SGHRS; CDR2 reads YFSETQ. The CDR3 is 13 residues long. V was cut by 4 bases and J by 5 bases, with 9 bases left in between. The CDR3 protein is CASSPEGTGELFF. For the CDR3, the DNA is TGCGCCAGCAGCCCCGAAGGAACCGGGGAGCTGTTTTTT.

V usage is TRBV29-1 and J usage is TRBJ2-7; maybe TRBD1 (5 bases). Germline lookup yields CDR1 SQVTM and CDR2 ANQGSEA. The CDR3 consists of 15 residues. The V end was cut by 6 bases, the J end by 0 bases, with 18 bases between. CDR3 in DNA: TGCAGCGTAAACCGACAGTCCCTAGGCTCCTACGAGCAGTACTTC. This encodes CSVNRQSLGSYEQYF.

The rearrangement links TRBV6-6 to TRBJ2-1, with 7 bases fitting TRBD1. V was clipped by 7 bases and J by 3 bases; unmatched bases: 6. The CDR3 runs 14 residues. Germline values: CDR1 MNHNY, CDR2 SVGAGI (reference sequence). CDR3 protein: CASKTGTVYNEQFF. CDR3 DNA sequence: TGTGCCAGCAAAACCGGGACAGTCTACAATGAGCAGTTCTTC.

The CDR3 sequence: CAIGLSGADTDTQYF. CDR3 nucleotides: TGTGCCATCGGCCTGAGCGGGGCCGACACAGATACGCAGTATTTT. This chain joins TRBV10-3 and TRBJ2-3; 7 bases are shared with TRBD2. The CDR3 contains 15 residues. Germline CDR1 is ENHRY and CDR2 is SYGVKD. The ends lost 8 bases at V and 2 bases at J; junction bases unmatched: 10.